The T cell receptor (beta chain) under discussion was sequenced for a study of memory CD4+ T cells and cytomegalovirus serostatus. Trimming left V 7 bases short and J 9 bases short, with 28 bases between. Germline V lookup: CDR1 SGHTA, CDR2 FQGNSA. The CDR3 sequence is 17 residues long. Produced via immunoSEQ multiplex PCR; TCRdb's table is partial and in-frame only. The table includes tens of thousands of clones, roughly 78% detected once. This clone is categorized as medium-sized. The sort gate was single viable CD3+CD4+CD8-CD45RO+ cells for memory CD4+ T cells. This TCR came from an adult in good health and CMV-seropositive. The gene calls are TRBV7-2 and TRBJ2-1; the D call may be TRBD1 or TRBD2 (5 bases each). Sequencing was performed on memory CD4+ T cells from blood. The CDR3 is CASTLRGAGYDGGEQFF. The CDR3 DNA is TGTGCCAGCACCCTTAGAGGGGCGGGCTACGATGGCGGTGAGCAGTTCTTC.